This paragraph reports one T cell receptor beta chain. Germline CDR1 and CDR2: MDHEN and SYDVKM. The V gene lost 1 base and the J gene lost 0 bases, with 22 bases spanning the gap. The CDR3 has 20 residues. The sample belongs to a study of shared clonotypes between healthy human individuals. Data came from immunoSEQ multiplex PCR; TCRdb stores just in-frame clones and leaves some out. Of approximately 2.3 million clones listed, roughly 93% were seen once; the top ten hold 0.39%. Source material: naive CD4+ T cells from PBMCs. Subset reported: CD45RA+ positively selected. The chain couples TRBV28 to TRBJ1-5; D may be TRBD1 (6 bases). The clonotype originates from a man aged 18-30 years in good health. Some clones in this sample may be carry-over from other donors' samples. The CDR3 nucleotides are TGTGCCAGCAGTTTATCCGTGGACAGCCCAAGGGCATATAGCAATCAGCCCCAGCATTTT. As protein: CASSLSVDSPRAYSNQPQHF. Together with reference TRBV28 and TRBJ1-5, the CDR3 gives the full variable domain: DVKVTQSSRYLVKRTGEKVFLECVQDMDHENMFWYRQDPGLGLRLIYFSYDVKMKEKGDIPEGYSVSREKKERFSLILESASTNQTSMYLCASSLSVDSPRAYSNQPQHFGDGTRLSIL.